This TCR beta chain is from a study of T-cell memory formation after mild COVID-19. Germline lookup yields CDR1 SGHRS and CDR2 YFSETQ. The CDR3 is made up of 14 amino acids. V was trimmed by 2 bases and J by 3 bases, leaving 11 bases between them. TCRdb ran MiXCR on the 5' RACE reads and lists one entry per CDR3 protein. The repertoire has almost 550,000 distinct CDR3 sequences, around 20% of them found once; the top ten carry about 12%. The TCR comes from an adult woman who had mild COVID-19 (a few samples of this study predate the infection). Cell type and time point are not known. The chain links TRBV5-1 to TRBJ1-1; no firm D call. What was sequenced was PBMCs or a T cell subset sorted from them (not recorded which). CDR3 nucleotides: TGCGCCAGCAGCTTCGCCGGAAGGGACACTGAAGCTTTCTTT. Its protein is CASSFAGRDTEAFF.